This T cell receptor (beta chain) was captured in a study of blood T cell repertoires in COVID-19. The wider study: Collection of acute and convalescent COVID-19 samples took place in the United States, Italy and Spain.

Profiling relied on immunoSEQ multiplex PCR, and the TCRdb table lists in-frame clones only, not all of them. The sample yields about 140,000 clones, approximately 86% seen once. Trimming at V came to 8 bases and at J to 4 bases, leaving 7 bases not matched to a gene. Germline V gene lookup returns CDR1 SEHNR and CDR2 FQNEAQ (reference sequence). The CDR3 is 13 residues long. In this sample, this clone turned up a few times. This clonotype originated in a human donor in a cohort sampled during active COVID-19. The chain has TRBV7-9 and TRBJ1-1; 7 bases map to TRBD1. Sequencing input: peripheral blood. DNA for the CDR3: TGTGCCAGCGCCCGGCGACAGGGCACTGAAGCTTTCTTT. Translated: CASARRQGTEAFF.